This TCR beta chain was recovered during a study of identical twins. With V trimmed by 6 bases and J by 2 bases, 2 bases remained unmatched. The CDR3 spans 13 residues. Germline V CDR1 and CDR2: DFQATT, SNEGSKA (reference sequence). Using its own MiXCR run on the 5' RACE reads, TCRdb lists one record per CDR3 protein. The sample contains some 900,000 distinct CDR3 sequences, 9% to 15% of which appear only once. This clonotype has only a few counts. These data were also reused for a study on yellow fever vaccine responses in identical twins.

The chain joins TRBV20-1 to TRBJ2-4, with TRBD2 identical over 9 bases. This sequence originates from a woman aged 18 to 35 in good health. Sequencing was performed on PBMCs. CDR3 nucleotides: TGCAGTGCCGGGACTAGCACCAAAAACATTCAGTACTTC. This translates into CSAGTSTKNIQYF.